This T cell receptor (beta chain) was retrieved from a study of blood T cell repertoires in COVID-19. Background on the study: COVID-19 samples, acute and convalescent, were from the United States, Italy and Spain. Sample material is recorded as cDNA or gDNA derived from T cells, B-cell-depleted T cells, or PBMCs.

The repertoire was sequenced with immunoSEQ multiplex PCR; TCRdb's copy has only in-frame clones and lacks some. Of more than 85,000 clones listed, about 71% are singletons. V gave up 8 bases and J gave up 6 bases, with 17 bases separating them. From germline, CDR1 is SNHLY and CDR2 FYNNEI. This CDR3 spans 13 amino acids. The chain carries TRBV2 and TRBJ2-7, with D possibly matching TRBD1 (5 bases). This sequence originates from a woman between 50 and 59 years old with acute or convalescent COVID-19. The sample taken for sequencing was peripheral blood. CDR3 DNA: TGTGCCAGCCGTGTTGACAGCTTAGCCGAGCAGTACTTC. Translation gives CASRVDSLAEQYF.